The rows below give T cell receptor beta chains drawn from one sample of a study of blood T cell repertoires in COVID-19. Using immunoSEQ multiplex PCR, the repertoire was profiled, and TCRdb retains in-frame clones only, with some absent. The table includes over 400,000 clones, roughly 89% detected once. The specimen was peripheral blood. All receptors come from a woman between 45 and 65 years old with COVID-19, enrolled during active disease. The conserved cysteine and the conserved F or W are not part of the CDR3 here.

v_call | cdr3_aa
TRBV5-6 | ASSSPGLGADTQY
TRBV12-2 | ASRSGRGHEKLF
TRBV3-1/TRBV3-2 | ASSPDRNSPLH
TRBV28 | ASSSVTGGGGYGYT
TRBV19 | ASRDNRLAPGELF
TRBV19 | ASSIGGQGYEQY
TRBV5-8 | ASSPVRHGYT
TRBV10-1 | ASSGEGTGELF
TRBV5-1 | ASSFDRGRNTGELF
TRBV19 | ASSIEGTGDNEQF
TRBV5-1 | ASSVDSNNSPLH
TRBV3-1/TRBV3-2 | ASSQQGPETQY
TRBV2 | ASSDGGEGTDTQY
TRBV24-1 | ATSGGSGGDTFTDTQY
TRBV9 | ASSRTSGSTDTQY
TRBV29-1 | SVEDPRAYEQF
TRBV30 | AWDAKGQGATEAF
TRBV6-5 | ASSSPGKGQETQY
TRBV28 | ASSFTAGYGYT
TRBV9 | ASSATGGADGYT
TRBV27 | ASSLRGAGELF
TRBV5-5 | ASSSQGFYDSPLH
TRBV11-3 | ASSPAGTSNTGELF
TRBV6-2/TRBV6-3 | ASSYSWGDTIY
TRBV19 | ASESDTQY
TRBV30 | AWSPGGEGYEQY
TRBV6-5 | ASSSMWTVPYEQY
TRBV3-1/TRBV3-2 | ASSQRGGSYNEQF
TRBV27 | ASSGEFGDRRGYT
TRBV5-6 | ASSLGSGSEAF
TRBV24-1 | ATRGQGKTEAF
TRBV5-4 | ASSLDGGAGDTQY
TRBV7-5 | ARSPEVRGPQH
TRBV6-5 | ASSSPQTGELF
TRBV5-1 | ASTPDRPNTGELF
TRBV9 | ASSPIGGGHEQY
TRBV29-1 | STRTGAFTGELF
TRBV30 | AWSSSSYGYT
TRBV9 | ASSDPHDYNEQF
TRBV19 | ASSSSEGPQH
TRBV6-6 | ASSLTGERTEAF
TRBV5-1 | ASNPGRGVNTEAF
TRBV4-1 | ASSLLVALEELF
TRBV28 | ASWSPRSYSNQPQH
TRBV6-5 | ASSFGGVSTDTQY
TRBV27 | ASSGRTGNTEAF
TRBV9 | ASSVDPLAVNTDTQY
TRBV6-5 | ASSYLGTGGEQF
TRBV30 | AWSAGSGTEAF
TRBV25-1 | ASSGGTQNTGELF
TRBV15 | ATTREGEQF
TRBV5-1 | ASSSGQANTEAF
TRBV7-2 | ASSKNRAPGQPQH
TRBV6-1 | ASSDVGSYEQY
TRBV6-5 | ASSLRQGKGSPLH